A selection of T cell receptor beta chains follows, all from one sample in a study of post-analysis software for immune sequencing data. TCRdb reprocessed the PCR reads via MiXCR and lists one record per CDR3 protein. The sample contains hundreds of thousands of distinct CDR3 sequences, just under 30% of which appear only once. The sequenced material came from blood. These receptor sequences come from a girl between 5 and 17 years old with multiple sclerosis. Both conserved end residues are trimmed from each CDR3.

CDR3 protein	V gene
ASSPRLDAISNQPQH	TRBV4-1
ASSLAAGGLAKNIQY	TRBV7-2
ASSQDRGLGGYT	TRBV3-1
ASSLVLGEGTGYT	TRBV7-2
ASSTSGPNNEQF	TRBV6-2/TRBV6-3
SARDRVGYNEQF	TRBV20-1
ASSPVAGYNEQF	TRBV6-6
SVKGGSQNIQY	TRBV29-1
ASSLKGDSYNEQF	TRBV7-9
TSSLEGASLHNEQF	TRBV5-1
ASRRTGDQETQY	TRBV6-5
AISESGVQPQH	TRBV10-3
AISSGRPDTEAF	TRBV10-3
ASSLSPVYNEQY	TRBV7-2
ASSYSGARSGEQY	TRBV6-2/TRBV6-3
ATSSPPAGTNTEAF	TRBV15